The 16 T cell receptor beta chains listed next were all sequenced from one sample in a study of cytotoxic CD8 clonotypes in ibrutinib-treated CLL. Some clones are missing from TCRdb's copy, which holds only in-frame ones; the method was immunoSEQ multiplex PCR. The table includes about 56,000 clones, approximately 60% detected once. Sequenced here: PBMCs, sampled after 24 months of ibrutinib treatment. The receptors here all came from a human donor with chronic lymphocytic leukemia.

The CDR3 loop reads CASSQIGGLAGNTIYF. Written as DNA, the CDR3 is TGTGCCAGCAGCCAAATCGGGGGACTGGCTGGAAACACCATATATTTT. The chain has TRBV14 and TRBJ1-3, with D maybe TRBD1 (5 bases). The V end was cut by 2 bases, the J end by 2 bases, with 13 bases between. Per the germline V gene, CDR1 is SGHDN and CDR2 is FVKESK. The CDR3 runs 16 residues.

This chain connects TRBV19 to TRBJ2-1, with 7 bases that match TRBD1. The V and J ends lost 3 bases and 2 bases, in that order; junction bases with no gene match: 7. Per germline, CDR1 LNHDA and CDR2 SQIVND (reference sequence). The CDR3 loop spans 16 amino acids. CDR3 sequence (DNA): TGTGCCAGTAGTATGTCCCCGACAGGGCCCTACAATGAGCAGTTCTTC. This encodes CASSMSPTGPYNEQFF.

The CDR3 region has the DNA TGTGCCAGCAGTCTCCGCGACACTGGGGCCAACGTCCTGACTTTC. Translating gives CASSLRDTGANVLTF. This chain links TRBV28 with TRBJ2-6; no definite D call. Looked up from germline, CDR1 is MDHEN and CDR2 is SYDVKM. The CDR3 is 15 amino acids. The V gene lost 5 bases and the J gene lost 2 bases, with 10 bases spanning the gap.

J is TRBJ2-1 and V is TRBV7-9, with no clear D. Germline CDR1 reads SEHNR; CDR2 reads FQNEAQ (reference sequence). The CDR3 sequence is 16 residues long. V lost 3 bases to trimming and J lost 4 bases, with 16 bases between them. The CDR3 region is CASSFAVSSLYNEQFF. The CDR3 DNA follows: TGTGCCAGCAGCTTTGCCGTTAGCTCCCTTTACAATGAGCAGTTCTTC. Drawing the rest from reference TRBV7-9 and TRBJ2-1, the complete variable domain is DTGVSQNPRHKITKRGQNVTFRCDPISEHNRLYWYRQTLGQGPEFLTYFQNEAQLEKSRLLSDRFSAERPKGSFSTLEIQRTEQGDSAMYLCASSFAVSSLYNEQFFGPGTRLTVL.

The chain combines TRBV5-6 with TRBJ1-1; perhaps TRBD1 as D (5 bases). Looked up from germline, CDR1 is SGHDT and CDR2 is YYEEEE. V was pared by 4 bases and J by 2 bases, with 12 bases between. The length of the CDR3 is 14 residues. Here the CDR3 reads CASSRTGTNTEAFF. The CDR3 nucleotides are TGTGCCAGCAGCCGAACAGGAACAAACACTGAAGCTTTCTTT.

J is TRBJ1-3 and V is TRBV2; D unresolved. Trimming took off 5 bases at V and 3 bases at J, with 14 bases between the two ends. The length of the CDR3 is 15 residues. From germline, CDR1 is SNHLY and CDR2 FYNNEI. For the CDR3, the DNA is TGTGCCAGCAGTCCCGGCCACCGTTTTGGAAACACCATATATTTT. Protein sequence: CASSPGHRFGNTIYF.

The V gene is TRBV28, the J gene TRBJ1-4; D gene unclear. Per germline, CDR1 MDHEN and CDR2 SYDVKM. V lost 3 bases to trimming and J lost 4 bases, with 15 bases between them. CDR3 length: 16 amino acids. The CDR3 protein is CASSFPTPGDNEKLFF. CDR3 nucleotides: TGTGCCAGCAGTTTTCCGACCCCCGGGGATAATGAAAAACTGTTTTTT.

This clone turned up a few times. The genes are TRBV5-1 and TRBJ2-3; 10 bases match TRBD2. V shed 0 bases, J shed 6 bases, and the junction held 7 bases outside the gene matches. This CDR3 region has 16 residues. Germline V lookup: CDR1 SGHRS, CDR2 YFSETQ. The CDR3 DNA is TGCGCCAGCAGCTTGGCGCTAGCGGGAGATTGGGATACGCAGTATTTT. Translating gives CASSLALAGDWDTQYF.

CDR3 in amino acids: CASSLWREGLNEQFF. CDR3 in DNA: TGTGCCAGCAGTTTATGGCGGGAGGGCCTCAATGAGCAGTTCTTC. The chain employs TRBV28 and TRBJ2-1; 9 bases are a match to TRBD2. V dropped 0 bases and J dropped 6; count of bases not matched to a gene: 3. The CDR3 totals 15 residues. The germline gives CDR1 MDHEN, CDR2 SYDVKM.

The V gene is TRBV19, the J gene TRBJ2-1; D not certain. Germline V CDR1 and CDR2: LNHDA, SQIVND (reference sequence). The CDR3 extends over 10 amino acids. Deletions cut 10 bases from V and 0 bases from J, with 1 base between. CDR3: CATSYNEQFF. In DNA, the CDR3 is TGTGCCACCTCCTACAATGAGCAGTTCTTC.

The rearrangement joins TRBV9 to TRBJ1-3; no reliable D call. The CDR3 length is 14 residues. Germline V lookup: CDR1 SGDLS, CDR2 YYNGEE. V shed 0 bases and J shed 0 bases, with 4 bases lying between them. CDR3: CASSVDDSGNTIYF. The CDR3 DNA reads TGTGCCAGCAGCGTAGATGACTCTGGAAACACCATATATTTT.

The chain recombines TRBV30 with TRBJ2-1, with D possibly being TRBD1 or TRBD2 (5 bases each). Germline CDR1 reads GTSNPN; CDR2 reads SVGIG (reference sequence). There are 17 residues in the CDR3. Trimming left V 1 base short and J 0 bases short, with 16 bases between. The CDR3 DNA reads TGTGCCTGGAGTGGGGGACGGAGTTACAGCTCCTACAATGAGCAGTTCTTC. Protein product: CAWSGGRSYSSYNEQFF.

The table lists this clone with many counts. The chain combines TRBV6-1 with TRBJ1-5; 8 bases are shared with TRBD1. The CDR3 spans 14 residues. Germline V CDR1 and CDR2: MNHNS, SASEGT. The V gene end was trimmed by 6 bases and the J gene end by 4 bases; junction bases not matched to a gene: 5. CDR3 coding DNA: TGTGCCAGCAGACAAGGGACAGGAAATCAGCCCCAGCATTTT. Amino acid sequence: CASRQGTGNQPQHF.

The chain links TRBV10-1 to TRBJ2-7; D unclear. V lost 0 bases to trimming and J lost 1 base, with 16 bases between them. Germline CDR1 reads WNHNN; CDR2 reads SYGVQD (reference sequence). CDR3 size: 17 residues. The CDR3 loop is CASSESFPRGWSYEQYF. The CDR3, as DNA: TGCGCCAGCAGTGAGTCGTTCCCCCGCGGTTGGTCCTACGAGCAGTACTTC.

This clone was picked up one time. The CDR3 DNA reads as TGTGCCAGCAGCCGACAGGGGGCGACTGGTAGTTCACCCCTCCACTTT. It is translated as CASSRQGATGSSPLHF. J is TRBJ1-6 and V is TRBV13, with 10 positions matching TRBD1. V dropped 5 bases and J dropped 9; count of bases not matched to a gene: 10. Germline V gene sequence: CDR1 PRHDT, CDR2 FYEKMQ (reference sequence). The length of the CDR3 is 16 residues.

Concerning this clone: At one of its ends the junction is not consistent with the germline gene, which may arise from a read error. The chain employs TRBV10-3 and TRBJ2-7; a weak D match, TRBD2 (7 bases). In germline, CDR1 is ENHRY, CDR2 SYGVKD. The CDR3 length is 16 residues. The CDR3 sequence: CASSYSPPMGGPEQYF. The CDR3 coding sequence is TGTGCCAGCAGTTACTCGCCCCCGATGGGGGGGCCCGAGCAGTACTTC.